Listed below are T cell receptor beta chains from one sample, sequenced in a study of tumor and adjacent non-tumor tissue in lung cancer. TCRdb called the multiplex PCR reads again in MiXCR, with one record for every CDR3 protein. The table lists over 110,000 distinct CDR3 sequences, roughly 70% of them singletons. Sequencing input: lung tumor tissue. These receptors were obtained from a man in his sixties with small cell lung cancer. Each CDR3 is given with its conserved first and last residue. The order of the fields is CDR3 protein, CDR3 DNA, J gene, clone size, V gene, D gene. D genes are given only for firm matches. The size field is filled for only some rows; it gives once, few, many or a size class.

CDR3aa: CASSLVSGAYNEQFF; CDR3nt: TGCGCCAGCAGCTTGGTGTCAGGGGCCTACAATGAGCAGTTCTTC; j_gene: TRBJ2-1; abundance: few; v_gene: TRBV5-1; d_gene: .
CDR3aa: CASSFKRVEGRSFADTQYF; CDR3nt: TGTGCCAGCAGCTTTAAACGAGTGGAGGGCCGGAGTTTCGCAGATACGCAGTATTTT; j_gene: TRBJ2-3; abundance: many; v_gene: TRBV11-3; d_gene: .
CDR3aa: CVSRSGSPGTQYF; CDR3nt: TGTGTCAGCAGATCCGGGTCGCCTGGGACCCAGTACTTC; j_gene: TRBJ2-5; abundance: .; v_gene: TRBV6-2/TRBV6-3; d_gene: .
CDR3aa: CVSRLAAGTSYNEQFF; CDR3nt: TGTGTCAGCAGATTAGCGGCAGGGACCTCCTACAATGAGCAGTTCTTC; j_gene: TRBJ2-1; abundance: .; v_gene: TRBV11-2; d_gene: .
CDR3aa: CASTGGQGPSISSYNEQFF; CDR3nt: TGTGCCAGCACCGGGGGACAGGGGCCGTCCATCAGCTCCTACAATGAGCAGTTCTTC; j_gene: TRBJ2-1; abundance: .; v_gene: TRBV12-3/TRBV12-4; d_gene: TRBD1
CDR3aa: CASSLGTSGRGVYEQYF; CDR3nt: TGTGCCAGCAGCTTAGGGACTAGCGGGAGGGGAGTCTACGAGCAGTACTTC; j_gene: TRBJ2-7; abundance: many; v_gene: TRBV11-3; d_gene: TRBD2
CDR3aa: CSAAPLDTQYF; CDR3nt: TGCAGTGCTGCCCCCCTCGATACGCAGTATTTT; j_gene: TRBJ2-3; abundance: many; v_gene: TRBV20-1; d_gene: .
CDR3aa: CASSSDSASSYNEQFF; CDR3nt: TGTGCCAGCAGCTCCGATTCCGCAAGCTCCTACAATGAGCAGTTCTTC; j_gene: TRBJ2-1; abundance: .; v_gene: TRBV11-2; d_gene: .
CDR3aa: CTSSLGSGTTYGQYF; CDR3nt: TGTACCAGCAGCTTAGGGTCAGGGACTACCTACGGGCAGTACTTC; j_gene: TRBJ2-7; abundance: .; v_gene: TRBV11-2; d_gene: TRBD2
CDR3aa: CACSTRIRDYEQYF; CDR3nt: TGTGCCTGCAGCACTCGTATCAGGGATTACGAGCAGTACTTC; j_gene: TRBJ2-7; abundance: .; v_gene: TRBV11-3; d_gene: .
CDR3aa: CASSQDPVTDTQYF; CDR3nt: TGTGCCAGCAGCCAAGACCCGGTGACAGATACGCAGTATTTT; j_gene: TRBJ2-3; abundance: .; v_gene: TRBV4-2; d_gene: .
CDR3aa: CAISYVTGTGAYGHTF; CDR3nt: TGTGCCATCAGTTACGTAACCGGGACAGGGGCCTATGGCCACACCTTC; j_gene: TRBJ1-2; abundance: .; v_gene: TRBV6-5; d_gene: TRBD1
CDR3aa: CASSYLTGGQFF; CDR3nt: TGTGCCAGCAGTTACCTGACAGGAGGGCAGTTCTTC; j_gene: TRBJ2-1; abundance: once; v_gene: TRBV6-5; d_gene: .
CDR3aa: CATSDRTGTNTGELFF; CDR3nt: TGTGCCACCAGTGATCGAACAGGGACCAACACCGGGGAGCTGTTTTTT; j_gene: TRBJ2-2; abundance: many; v_gene: TRBV24-1; d_gene: .
CDR3aa: CASRTFWEGGYNEEFF; CDR3nt: TGTGCCAGCAGAACTTTTTGGGAAGGGGGCTACAATGAGGAGTTCTTC; j_gene: TRBJ2-1; abundance: .; v_gene: TRBV11-1; d_gene: TRBD1
CDR3aa: CARSISGLEETQYF; CDR3nt: TGTGCCAGAAGTATCTCGGGACTAGAAGAAACCCAGTACTTC; j_gene: TRBJ2-5; abundance: .; v_gene: TRBV6-5; d_gene: TRBD2
CDR3aa: CSASGLAGGPWETQCF; CDR3nt: TGCAGTGCTAGTGGGTTAGCGGGAGGGCCATGGGAGACCCAGTGCTTC; j_gene: TRBJ2-5; abundance: .; v_gene: TRBV20-1; d_gene: TRBD2
CDR3aa: CACSLDGRLSYNEQFF; CDR3nt: TGTGCCTGCAGCTTAGACGGGCGGCTTTCTTACAATGAGCAGTTCTTC; j_gene: TRBJ2-1; abundance: .; v_gene: TRBV11-2; d_gene: .
CDR3aa: CAWREVPNEQPF; CDR3nt: TGTGCCTGGAGAGAGGTCCCCAATGAGCAGCCCTTC; j_gene: TRBJ2-1; abundance: .; v_gene: TRBV30; d_gene: .
CDR3aa: CARSFDLGEQFF; CDR3nt: TGTGCCAGAAGCTTCGACCTAGGTGAGCAGTTCTTC; j_gene: TRBJ2-1; abundance: .; v_gene: TRBV11-2; d_gene: .
CDR3aa: CASSTHYEQYF; CDR3nt: TGTGCCAGCTCAACACACTACGAGCAGTACTTC; j_gene: TRBJ2-7; abundance: few; v_gene: TRBV28; d_gene: .
CDR3aa: CVSRHRSSFGPYNEQFF; CDR3nt: TGTGTCAGCAGACATCGATCAAGTTTCGGCCCGTACAATGAGCAGTTCTTC; j_gene: TRBJ2-1; abundance: .; v_gene: TRBV6-5; d_gene: .
CDR3aa: CASSLDRAYQSQHF; CDR3nt: TGTGCCAGCAGCCTAGACAGGGCATATCAGTCCCAGCATTTT; j_gene: TRBJ1-5; abundance: .; v_gene: TRBV5-5; d_gene: TRBD1
CDR3aa: CSATTLGQGKETQYF; CDR3nt: TGCAGTGCTACTACCTTGGGACAGGGGAAAGAGACCCAGTACTTC; j_gene: TRBJ2-5; abundance: few; v_gene: TRBV20-1; d_gene: TRBD1
CDR3aa: CASSWGIGGGEQFF; CDR3nt: TGCGCCAGCAGCTGGGGGATAGGTGGGGGTGAGCAGTTCTTC; j_gene: TRBJ2-1; abundance: .; v_gene: TRBV5-1; d_gene: .
CDR3aa: CTSNFVLNNEQFF; CDR3nt: TGTACCAGCAACTTCGTGCTTAACAATGAGCAGTTCTTC; j_gene: TRBJ2-1; abundance: .; v_gene: TRBV11-2; d_gene: .
CDR3aa: CSVRTGGDEKLFF; CDR3nt: TGCAGCGTTCGAACAGGGGGGGATGAAAAACTGTTTTTT; j_gene: TRBJ1-4; abundance: .; v_gene: TRBV29-1; d_gene: TRBD1
CDR3aa: CASSPPTGLSYEQYF; CDR3nt: TGTGCCAGCAGCCCACCTACAGGGCTCTCCTACGAGCAGTACTTC; j_gene: TRBJ2-7; abundance: few; v_gene: TRBV28; d_gene: .
CDR3aa: CIVVGTYEQYF; CDR3nt: TGCATTGTTGTTGGGACATACGAGCAGTACTTC; j_gene: TRBJ2-7; abundance: .; v_gene: TRBV29-1; d_gene: .
CDR3aa: CSATWENTEAFF; CDR3nt: TGTAGTGCTACCTGGGAGAACACTGAAGCTTTCTTT; j_gene: TRBJ1-1; abundance: .; v_gene: TRBV20-1; d_gene: .
CDR3aa: CSARDTWLKLLFF; CDR3nt: TGCAGTGCGAGAGATACATGGCTGAAACTACTGTTTTTT; j_gene: TRBJ1-4; abundance: once; v_gene: TRBV20-1; d_gene: .
CDR3aa: CASSEMEAGYMSTEAFF; CDR3nt: TGTGCCAGCAGTGAAATGGAAGCAGGCTACATGAGCACTGAAGCTTTCTTT; j_gene: TRBJ1-1; abundance: .; v_gene: TRBV6-1; d_gene: .
CDR3aa: CTSSLRLAGGNEQFF; CDR3nt: TGTACCAGCAGCTTGAGACTAGCGGGAGGGAATGAGCAGTTCTTC; j_gene: TRBJ2-1; abundance: .; v_gene: TRBV5-4; d_gene: TRBD2
CDR3aa: CARSHASLGSSGNTIYF; CDR3nt: TGCGCCAGAAGCCATGCGTCGCTCGGAAGCTCTGGAAACACCATATATTTT; j_gene: TRBJ1-3; abundance: .; v_gene: TRBV4-1; d_gene: .
CDR3aa: CSARTGPNTPPHF; CDR3nt: TGCAGTGCTAGAACGGGACCTAATACACCCCCCCACTTT; j_gene: TRBJ1-6; abundance: .; v_gene: TRBV20-1; d_gene: .
CDR3aa: CACLESSRSYTF; CDR3nt: TGTGCCTGCCTCGAGTCCTCTCGGAGCTACACCTTC; j_gene: TRBJ1-2; abundance: .; v_gene: TRBV6-2/TRBV6-3; d_gene: .
CDR3aa: CASSLEKLPLHKYNEQFF; CDR3nt: TGTGCAAGCAGCTTAGAAAAGCTACCCCTCCACAAGTACAATGAGCAGTTCTTC; j_gene: TRBJ2-1; abundance: .; v_gene: TRBV11-2; d_gene: .
CDR3aa: CAGSLAGGYNEQFF; CDR3nt: TGTGCCGGCAGCTTGGCGGGGGGATACAATGAGCAGTTCTTC; j_gene: TRBJ2-1; abundance: .; v_gene: TRBV11-3; d_gene: TRBD2
CDR3aa: CASSLGPKQGEYF; CDR3nt: TGTGCCAGCAGCTTGGGGCCCAAACAGGGGGAGTACTTC; j_gene: TRBJ2-7; abundance: .; v_gene: TRBV5-6; d_gene: TRBD1
CDR3aa: CASSMGTSGHNEQFF; CDR3nt: TGCGCCAGTAGCATGGGGACTAGCGGTCACAATGAGCAGTTCTTC; j_gene: TRBJ2-1; abundance: .; v_gene: TRBV5-1; d_gene: TRBD2
CDR3aa: CSASAEASFESQYF; CDR3nt: TGCAGTGCTAGCGCCGAGGCTTCGTTCGAGAGCCAGTACTTC; j_gene: TRBJ2-5; abundance: .; v_gene: TRBV20-1; d_gene: .
CDR3aa: CSDRTGEGEETQYF; CDR3nt: TGCAGTGATCGGACAGGGGAGGGCGAAGAGACCCAGTACTTC; j_gene: TRBJ2-5; abundance: .; v_gene: TRBV20-1; d_gene: TRBD1
CDR3aa: CASSSRRCYNEQFF; CDR3nt: TGTGCCAGCAGTTCCCGTAGATGCTACAATGAGCAGTTCTTC; j_gene: TRBJ2-1; abundance: .; v_gene: TRBV11-3; d_gene: .
CDR3aa: CASSYSGVGIALGTDTQYF; CDR3nt: TGCGCCAGCAGTTATTCCGGGGTGGGAATAGCCCTCGGCACAGATACGCAGTATTTT; j_gene: TRBJ2-3; abundance: .; v_gene: TRBV12-3/TRBV12-4; d_gene: .
CDR3aa: CDSSFRLAGYNEQFF; CDR3nt: TGTGACAGCAGCTTCCGACTAGCGGGGTACAATGAGCAGTTCTTC; j_gene: TRBJ2-1; abundance: .; v_gene: TRBV5-6; d_gene: TRBD2
CDR3aa: CASGASSGTVTGELFF; CDR3nt: TGTGCCAGCGGAGCCTCCTCCGGGACAGTCACCGGGGAGCTGTTTTTT; j_gene: TRBJ2-2; abundance: .; v_gene: TRBV6-6; d_gene: TRBD1
CDR3aa: CATSKLAGGRDSYNVQFF; CDR3nt: TGTGCCACCAGCAAACTAGCGGGAGGCCGTGACTCCTACAATGTGCAGTTCTTC; j_gene: TRBJ2-1; abundance: .; v_gene: TRBV24-1; d_gene: TRBD2